This T cell receptor (beta chain) stems from a study of T cells in narcolepsy. TCRdb's table, derived via immunoSEQ multiplex PCR, lists solely in-frame clones and lacks some. The sample consists of about 30,000 clones, about 77% of them appearing once. The V and J ends lost 6 bases and 1 base respectively, with 13 bases between them. The CDR3 loop spans 15 amino acids. Germline values: CDR1 SNHLY, CDR2 FYNNEI. The TCR originated in a human donor with narcolepsy. This chain uses TRBV2 with TRBJ2-1; either TRBD1 or TRBD2 may fit D (5 bases each). Sequences were obtained from CD45RA- memory CD4+ T cells from PBMCs. The CDR3 here is CASSQRGNSYNEQFF. The CDR3 DNA reads TGTGCCAGCAGCCAGAGGGGAAATTCCTACAATGAGCAGTTCTTC. The full variable domain, in which reference TRBV2 and TRBJ2-1 provide the parts outside the CDR3, is EPEVTQTPSHQVTQMGQEVILRCVPISNHLYFYWYRQILGQKVEFLVSFYNNEISEKSEIFDDQFSVERPDGSNFTLKIRSTKLEDSAMYFCASSQRGNSYNEQFFGPGTRLTVL.